This T cell receptor beta chain was retrieved from a study of beta chain features in type 1 diabetes. Every isolated RNA sample was fully reverse transcribed, so sequencing captured expressed TCRB transcripts. Method: immunoSEQ multiplex PCR; TCRdb's copy keeps in-frame clones and lacks some. This sample has 600,000 to 700,000 clones, with around an eighth found just once. The CDR3 extends over 16 amino acids. CDR1 and CDR2 from the germline V gene are GTSNPN and SVGIG (reference sequence). With regard to this clone: The antigen remains unidentified.

Study-wide results and limits: The study found moderately but significantly shorter TCRB CDR3s in all four CD4+ subsets of Type 1 diabetes patients.

This chain joins TRBV30 and TRBJ1-4, with 12 positions matching TRBD1. The sample was naive CD4+ T cells from blood. This TCR was recovered from a man younger than 30 with type 1 diabetes. CDR3: CALRGTGGWQREKLFF. As DNA, the CDR3 is TGTGCTCTGAGGGGGACAGGGGGCTGGCAACGGGAAAAACTGTTTTTT. The full variable domain, in which reference TRBV30 and TRBJ1-4 provide the parts outside the CDR3, is SQTIHQWPATLVQPVGSPLSLECTVEGTSNPNLYWYRQAAGRGLQLLFYSVGIGQISSEVPQNLSASRPQDRQFILSSKKLLLSDSGFYLCALRGTGGWQREKLFFGSGTQLSVL.